Below are 17 T cell receptor beta chains sequenced from a single sample in a study of OX40 agonist ivuxolimab in advanced cancers. Profiling relied on immunoSEQ multiplex PCR, and the TCRdb table lists in-frame clones only, not all of them. The sample consists of tens of thousands of clones, about 86% of them appearing once. This specimen consisted of CD4+ or CD8+ T cells sorted from blood, obtained in a trial of the OX40 agonist ivuxolimab. Receptor source: an adult with an advanced solid tumor such as melanoma, head and neck, liver or kidney cancer.

This clone was picked up one time. The rearrangement uses TRBV7-9 and TRBJ2-1, with 10 bases identical to TRBD2. The CDR3 loop spans 17 amino acids. With 4 bases clipped from V and 3 bases from J, the junction kept 9 bases outside the gene matches. The germline V gene has CDR1 SEHNR and CDR2 FQNEAQ (reference sequence). DNA for the CDR3: TGTGCCAGCAGCTACCCCCCTAGCGGGAGACTCTACAATGAGCAGTTCTTC. Translation gives CASSYPPSGRLYNEQFF.

The J gene is TRBJ2-7, the V gene TRBV28, with unresolved D. V dropped 10 bases and J dropped 0 bases, with 13 bases sitting between them. Germline values: CDR1 MDHEN, CDR2 SYDVKM. This CDR3 comprises 13 residues. Written as DNA, the CDR3 is TGTGCCACGACCCGGACGGTCTCCTACGAGCAGTACTTC. Its protein is CATTRTVSYEQYF.

This rearrangement joins TRBV4-1 to TRBJ1-2; a weak D match, TRBD1 (5 bases). V was trimmed by 0 bases and J by 2 bases, leaving 10 bases between them. Germline lookup yields CDR1 MGHRA and CDR2 YSYEKL. The CDR3 has 15 residues. The CDR3, as DNA: TGCGCCAGCAGCCAAGATGGGGGGTACAACTATGGCTACACCTTC. Its translation is CASSQDGGYNYGYTF.

This clone was observed a single time. The gene calls are TRBV18 and TRBJ1-4, with D hard to call. V lost 2 bases and J 8 bases, leaving 9 bases between the germline ends. CDR1 and CDR2 from the germline V gene are KGHSH and LQKENI. The CDR3 consists of 13 residues. CDR3 residues: CASSPGVDEKLFF. The CDR3, as DNA: TGTGCCAGCTCACCAGGGGTTGACGAAAAACTGTTTTTT.

The chain uses TRBV19 and TRBJ2-3; D possibly corresponds to TRBD2 (6 bases). The CDR3 is 15 residues long. Germline CDR1 is LNHDA and CDR2 is SQIVND (reference sequence). Trimming pared 4 bases from V and 5 bases from J, leaving 16 bases between. The CDR3 bases are TGTGCCAGTAGTACACCGGGACGGGAGCAAGATACGCAGTATTTT. Translation gives CASSTPGREQDTQYF.

The chain is built from TRBV19 and TRBJ2-5, with D perhaps given as TRBD1 or TRBD2 (5 bases each). Germline V gene sequence: CDR1 LNHDA, CDR2 SQIVND (reference sequence). V shed 5 bases and J shed 3 bases, with 19 bases lying between them. The CDR3 length is 16 residues. The chain's CDR3 is CASSRGRWGGEETQYF. For the CDR3, the DNA is TGTGCCAGTAGTCGGGGACGTTGGGGCGGAGAAGAGACCCAGTACTTC.

The gene calls are TRBV28 and TRBJ2-1; TRBD2 matches 9 bases. J lost 1 base, V lost 7 bases, and 8 bases had no gene match. The CDR3 covers 16 residues. Germline loops: CDR1 MDHEN, CDR2 SYDVKM. DNA for the CDR3: TGTGCCAGCACCGTAGCGGGGGTATCATCCTACAATGAGCAGTTCTTC. This translates into CASTVAGVSSYNEQFF.

Comment on this clone: One end of the junction varies from germline; a read error may be responsible. J is TRBJ2-5 and V is TRBV28, with 11 bases matching TRBD2. Per germline, CDR1 MDHEN and CDR2 SYDVKM. This CDR3 has 17 amino acids. The CDR3 reads CASSSVASGGPQDTQYF. The CDR3 DNA follows: TGTGCCAGCAGCTCAGTGGCTAGCGGGGGGCCCCAAGATACCCAGTACTTC.

V usage is TRBV7-2 and J usage is TRBJ2-7; TRBD1 agrees at 7 bases. V shed 1 base and J 3 bases; nucleotides not matched to a gene: 6. Germline V CDR1 and CDR2: SGHTA, FQGNSA. The CDR3 runs 15 residues. CDR3 in amino acids: CASSLGGTEYYEQYF. CDR3 nucleotides: TGTGCCAGCAGCTTAGGGGGGACAGAGTACTACGAGCAGTACTTC.

CDR3: CASSYFGGYTDTQYF. Here the CDR3 DNA reads TGTGCCAGCAGTTACTTCGGCGGATACACAGATACGCAGTATTTT. This chain connects TRBV6-6 to TRBJ2-3; D not certain. The CDR3 loop spans 15 amino acids. V was clipped by 1 base and J by 2 bases, with 10 bases between them. The germline V gene has CDR1 MNHNY and CDR2 SVGAGI (reference sequence).

V gene TRBV4-1 combines with J gene TRBJ2-7; 10 bases line up with TRBD1. CDR3 size: 17 residues. With V trimmed by 2 bases and J by 2 bases, 9 bases remained unmatched. Germline values: CDR1 MGHRA, CDR2 YSYEKL. CDR3 amino acids: CASSQTKTGGFAYEQYF. As DNA, the CDR3 is TGCGCCAGCAGCCAAACCAAGACAGGGGGCTTCGCCTACGAGCAGTACTTC.

J is TRBJ2-1 and V is TRBV5-1, with 7 positions matching TRBD2. Unmatched junction bases numbered 7, after V lost 0 bases and J lost 7 bases. This CDR3 is 15 amino acids long. Per germline, CDR1 SGHRS and CDR2 YFSETQ. The CDR3 DNA is TGCGCCAGCAGCTTGGCCCCGGGGGGAACGAATGAGCAGTTCTTC. Protein: CASSLAPGGTNEQFF.

The chain uses TRBV6-1 and TRBJ2-3; 9 nucleotides align to TRBD2. The V gene end was trimmed by 5 bases and the J gene end by 0 bases; junction bases not matched to a gene: 3. This CDR3 has 15 amino acids. Germline V gene lookup returns CDR1 MNHNS and CDR2 SASEGT. The CDR3 region is CASSHLAGSTDTQYF. The CDR3, as DNA: TGTGCCAGCAGTCATCTAGCGGGAAGCACAGATACGCAGTATTTT.

V usage is TRBV29-1 and J usage is TRBJ1-6; D is unclear. Trimming removed 4 bases from V and 8 bases from J, with 12 bases in between. In germline, CDR1 is SQVTM, CDR2 ANQGSEA. There are 13 residues in the CDR3. The CDR3 bases are TGCAGCGTTGGAGCTGGTATGGATTCACCCCTCCACTTT. Protein sequence: CSVGAGMDSPLHF.

The chain recombines TRBV4-2 with TRBJ2-7; TRBD1 matches at 7 bases. Trimming removed 0 bases from V and 3 bases from J; junction bases left unmatched: 11. CDR1 is LGHNA and CDR2 is YNFKEQ in the germline V gene. This CDR3 has 17 residues. CDR3 bases: TGTGCCAGCAGCCAAGATATCTTCGGCCAGGGGGTCTACGAGCAGTACTTC. It specifies CASSQDIFGQGVYEQYF.

The table lists this clone with a few counts. This chain uses TRBV10-2 with TRBJ1-5, with 8 bases aligning to TRBD1. CDR3 size: 13 residues. The V gene end was trimmed by 6 bases and the J gene end by 6 bases; junction bases not matched to a gene: 4. Germline V gene sequence: CDR1 WSHSY, CDR2 SAAADI. Written as DNA, the CDR3 is TGCGCCAGCAGGCAGGGGGCGGGTCAGCCCCAGCATTTT. It encodes CASRQGAGQPQHF.

The chain joins TRBV7-6 to TRBJ2-1; 11 bases are shared with TRBD1. CDR1 is SGHVS, CDR2 FNYEAQ, per germline. The CDR3 spans 20 residues. V gave up 5 bases and J gave up 2 bases; unmatched junction bases: 17. The CDR3 nucleotides read TGTGCCAGCAGCCCGTGGACAGGGGGCGCAGGCGGGACCCCCTACAATGAGCAGTTCTTC. The encoded protein is CASSPWTGGAGGTPYNEQFF.